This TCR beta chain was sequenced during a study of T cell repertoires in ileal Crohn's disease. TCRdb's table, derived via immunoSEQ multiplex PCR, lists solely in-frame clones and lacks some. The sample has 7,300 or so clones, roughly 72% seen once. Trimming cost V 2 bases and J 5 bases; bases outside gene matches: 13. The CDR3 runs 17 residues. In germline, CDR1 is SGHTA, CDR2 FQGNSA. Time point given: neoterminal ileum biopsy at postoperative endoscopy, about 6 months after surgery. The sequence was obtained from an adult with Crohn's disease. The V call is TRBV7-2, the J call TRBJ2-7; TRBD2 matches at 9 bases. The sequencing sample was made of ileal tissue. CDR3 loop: CASSLIGRASGNDEQYF. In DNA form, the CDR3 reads TGTGCCAGCAGCTTAATAGGGAGAGCTAGCGGGAACGACGAGCAGTACTTC.